This T cell receptor beta chain was found in a study of cytomegalovirus exposure and HLA in healthy donors. The method was immunoSEQ multiplex PCR; TCRdb's version includes in-frame clones alone and lacks a portion of them. The table shows over 200,000 clones, with around 90% occurring only once. The length of the CDR3 is 13 residues. V lost 6 bases and J lost 1, with 13 bases in between. Germline values: CDR1 SQVTM, CDR2 ANQGSEA. Sample: PBMCs. The sequence was collected from a woman between 18 and 29 years old in good health and CMV-seronegative. This sequence joins TRBV29-1 and TRBJ2-7; D is perhaps TRBD1 (5 bases). The CDR3 loop is CSVSATASYEQYF. CDR3 in DNA: TGCAGCGTGTCGGCGACAGCTTCCTACGAGCAGTACTTC.